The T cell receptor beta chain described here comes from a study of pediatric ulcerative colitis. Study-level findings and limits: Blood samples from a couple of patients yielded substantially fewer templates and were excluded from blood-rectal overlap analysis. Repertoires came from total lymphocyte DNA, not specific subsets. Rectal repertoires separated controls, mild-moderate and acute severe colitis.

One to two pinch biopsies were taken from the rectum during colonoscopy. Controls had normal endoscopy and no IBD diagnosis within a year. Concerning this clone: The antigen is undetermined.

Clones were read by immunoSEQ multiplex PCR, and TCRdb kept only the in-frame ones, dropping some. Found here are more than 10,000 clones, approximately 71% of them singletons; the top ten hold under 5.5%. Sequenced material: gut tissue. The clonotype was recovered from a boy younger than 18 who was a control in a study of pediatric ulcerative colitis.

For the CDR3, the DNA is TGTGCCGGACCTCTCGGGCAAGCGCCTCTCAGGGTGGCGGCTGAGCAGTTCTTC. As protein: CAGPLGQAPLRVAAEQFF. V gene TRBV5-3 combines with J gene TRBJ2-1, with D tentatively TRBD1 (5 bases). TRBV5-3 is sorted into the ORF group, with uncertain function. This CDR3 has 18 residues. V lost 10 bases, J lost 9 bases, and 35 bases lay in between.